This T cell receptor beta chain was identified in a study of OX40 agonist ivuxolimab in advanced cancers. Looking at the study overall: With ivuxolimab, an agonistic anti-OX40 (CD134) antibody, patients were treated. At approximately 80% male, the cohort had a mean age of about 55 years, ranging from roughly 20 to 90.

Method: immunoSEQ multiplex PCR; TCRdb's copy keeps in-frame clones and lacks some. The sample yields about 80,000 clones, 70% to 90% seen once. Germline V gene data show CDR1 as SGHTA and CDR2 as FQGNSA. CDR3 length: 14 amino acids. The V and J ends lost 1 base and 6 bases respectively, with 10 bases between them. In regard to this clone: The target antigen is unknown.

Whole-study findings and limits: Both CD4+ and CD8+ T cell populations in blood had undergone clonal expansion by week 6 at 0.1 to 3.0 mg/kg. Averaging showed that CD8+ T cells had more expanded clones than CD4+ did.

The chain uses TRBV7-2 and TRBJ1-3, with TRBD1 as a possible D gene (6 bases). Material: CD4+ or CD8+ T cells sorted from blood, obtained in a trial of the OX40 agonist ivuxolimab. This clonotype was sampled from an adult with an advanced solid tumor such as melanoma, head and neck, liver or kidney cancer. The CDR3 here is CASSLGGAQNTIYF. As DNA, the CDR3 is TGTGCCAGCAGCTTAGGGGGGGCACAAAACACCATATATTTT.